A single sample is the source of the 24 T cell receptor beta chains below, sequenced in a study of blood T cell repertoires in COVID-19. TCRdb's table, derived via immunoSEQ multiplex PCR, lists solely in-frame clones and lacks some. The sample includes roughly 220,000 clones, roughly nine tenths of them seen just once. Sequencing was carried out using PBMCs or T cells enriched from blood (not recorded which). Receptors originate from a woman under 30 in a cohort exposed to, infected with or recovered from COVID-19 (not recorded which).

CDR3 in amino acids: CASSSRVRTGTYGYTF. CDR3 in DNA: TGTGCCAGCAGCTCGAGGGTACGGACAGGGACCTATGGCTACACCTTC. The rearrangement uses TRBV11-2 and TRBJ1-2, with TRBD1 matching 8 bases. Germline values: CDR1 SGHAT, CDR2 FQNNGV. The ends lost 4 bases at V and 4 bases at J; junction bases unmatched: 11. The CDR3 consists of 16 residues. The whole variable domain, filled in from reference TRBV11-2 and TRBJ1-2, reads EAGVAQSPRYKIIEKRQSVAFWCNPISGHATLYWYQQILGQGPKLLIQFQNNGVVDDSQLPKDRFSAERLKGVDSTLKIQPAKLEDSAVYLCASSSRVRTGTYGYTFGSGTRLTVV.

J is TRBJ2-7 and V is TRBV7-8, with 9 bases lining up with TRBD2. The V and J ends lost 5 bases and 7 bases, in that order; junction bases with no gene match: 12. CDR1 is SGHVS, CDR2 FQNEAQ, per germline. The CDR3 is 15 residues long. Written as DNA, the CDR3 is TGTGCCAGCAGCCGGAGGCTAGCGGGACGGCCGGAGCAGTACTTC. Protein sequence: CASSRRLAGRPEQYF. Using reference TRBV7-8 and TRBJ2-7 for the parts outside the CDR3, the full variable domain is GAGVSQSPRYKVAKRGQDVALRCDPISGHVSLFWYQQALGQGPEFLTYFQNEAQLDKSGLPSDRFFAERPEGSVSTLKIQRTQQEDSAVYLCASSRRLAGRPEQYFGPGTRLTVT.

The chain combines TRBV9 with TRBJ2-5; 11 nucleotides line up with TRBD1. The length of the CDR3 is 17 residues. Germline V gene lookup returns CDR1 SGDLS and CDR2 YYNGEE. Trimming at V came to 0 bases and at J to 3 bases, leaving 7 bases not matched to a gene. The CDR3 sequence is CASSVGRDRGSEETQYF. The CDR3, as DNA: TGTGCCAGCAGCGTAGGGAGGGACAGGGGGTCGGAAGAGACCCAGTACTTC.

This chain joins TRBV7-6 and TRBJ2-2, with 9 nucleotides matching TRBD2. V dropped 3 bases and J dropped 7; count of bases not matched to a gene: 3. CDR1 and CDR2 (germline): SGHVS, FNYEAQ. The CDR3 contains 14 residues. CDR3 in DNA: TGTGCCAGCAGCTTTGTAGCGGGAGACGGGGAGCTGTTTTTT. The encoded protein is CASSFVAGDGELFF.

The chain joins TRBV12-3 or TRBV12-4 to TRBJ2-4, with 7 positions matching TRBD2. After removal of 8 bases from V and 6 bases from J, the junction contained 7 bases not matched to a gene. The CDR3 extends over 13 amino acids. The CDR3 region has the DNA TGTGCCAGCGGGGAGGGAGCAATAAACATTCAGTACTTC. It yields the protein CASGEGAINIQYF.

The chain is built from TRBV5-8 and TRBJ2-2, with 8 bases identical to TRBD1. Germline CDR1 SGHTS, CDR2 YDEGEE. The CDR3 runs to 14 residues. The ends lost 5 bases at V and 3 bases at J; junction bases unmatched: 3. CDR3 amino acids: CASRRTGHTGELFF. The CDR3 nucleotides are TGTGCCAGCAGGCGGACAGGGCACACCGGGGAGCTGTTTTTT.

The gene calls are TRBV3-1 (or the pseudogene TRBV3-2) and TRBJ2-1; 9 bases align to TRBD1. In germline, CDR1 is LGHDT, CDR2 YNNKEL (reference sequence). CDR3 size: 16 residues. The junction had 7 bases not matched to a gene; V was cut back by 3 bases and J by 4 bases. CDR3 in amino acids: CASSHGTGTGYNEQFF. In DNA, the CDR3 is TGTGCCAGCAGCCACGGTACCGGGACAGGGTACAATGAGCAGTTCTTC.

This clone appeared once. The chain is built from TRBV7-9 and TRBJ2-3; a weak D match, TRBD2 (6 bases). The CDR3 runs 19 residues. The V gene lost 0 bases and the J gene lost 3 bases, with 22 bases spanning the gap. The V gene's germline CDR1 is SEHNR and CDR2 FQNEAQ (reference sequence). The CDR3 DNA sequence: TGTGCCAGCAGCTTAGCGATGGGAGGACTCAAGCGCGGTACAGATACGCAGTATTTT. This codes for CASSLAMGGLKRGTDTQYF.

The chain recombines TRBV5-6 with TRBJ2-1, with 10 bases aligning to TRBD2. This CDR3 is built from 17 residues. CDR1 is SGHDT and CDR2 is YYEEEE in the germline V gene. Losses at the gene ends were 4 bases for V and 8 bases for J; bases not matched to a gene: 15. CDR3 coding DNA: TGTGCCAGCAGCGCGCCAGGGGGGACTAGCGTCGAGGATGAGCAGTTCTTC. This codes for CASSAPGGTSVEDEQFF.

The chain combines TRBV5-8 with TRBJ1-1; possibly TRBD1 for D (5 bases). The length of the CDR3 is 18 residues. Trimming pared 0 bases from V and 1 base from J, leaving 19 bases between. The germline gives CDR1 SGHTS, CDR2 YDEGEE. The chain's CDR3 is CASSLVGTWGEKNTEAFF. The CDR3 region has the DNA TGTGCCAGCAGCTTGGTCGGTACCTGGGGGGAAAAGAACACTGAAGCTTTCTTT.

This chain joins TRBV23-1 and TRBJ2-7; 9 nucleotides match TRBD2. TRBV23-1 belongs to the ORF category, with a function that is uncertain. This CDR3 is built from 14 residues. The trim removed 8 bases at V and 4 bases at J, leaving 9 bases unmatched. The CDR3 DNA sequence: TGCGCCAGCGGAACGGGACTAGCTTTTTACGAGCAGTACTTC. Translated: CASGTGLAFYEQYF.

CDR3 bases: TGTGCCAGCTCACCACAGGGGGAAACAGATACGCAGTATTTT. Residues: CASSPQGETDTQYF. The chain has TRBV18 and TRBJ2-3; weak D call: TRBD1 (6 bases). Trimming stripped 1 base from V and 3 bases from J, with 8 bases between. Germline loops: CDR1 KGHSH, CDR2 LQKENI. The CDR3 is 14 amino acids.

The rearrangement links TRBV9 to TRBJ2-3, with D possibly being TRBD2 (6 bases). V lost 0 bases and J 5 bases, leaving 10 bases between the germline ends. CDR1 is SGDLS and CDR2 is YYNGEE in the germline V gene. The CDR3 has 14 amino acids. The CDR3, as DNA: TGTGCCAGCAGCGTAGTCCCGGGAGTAGATACGCAGTATTTT. Protein: CASSVVPGVDTQYF.

This clone came up a few times. This chain links TRBV27 with TRBJ2-5; 10 bases align to TRBD1. Germline V gene sequence: CDR1 MNHEY, CDR2 SMNVEV (reference sequence). The V and J ends lost 4 bases and 5 bases, in that order; junction bases with no gene match: 4. This CDR3 is 14 amino acids long. The CDR3 region is CASSSGQGVETQYF. The CDR3 nucleotides read TGTGCCAGCAGTTCCGGACAGGGGGTGGAGACCCAGTACTTC.

The chain employs TRBV6-1 and TRBJ1-6; 7 bases fit TRBD1. The CDR3 sequence is 15 residues long. The V gene's germline CDR1 is MNHNS and CDR2 SASEGT. Losses at the gene ends were 3 bases for V and 5 bases for J; bases not matched to a gene: 4. The CDR3 sequence is CASSETDRHNSPLHF. The CDR3 coding sequence is TGTGCCAGCAGTGAGACGGACAGGCATAATTCACCCCTCCACTTT.

This chain links TRBV19 with TRBJ2-7; 11 nucleotides match TRBD1. Trimming at V came to 1 base and at J to 3 bases, leaving 5 bases not matched to a gene. The CDR3 extends over 16 amino acids. Germline V gives CDR1 LNHDA, CDR2 SQIVND (reference sequence). The CDR3 coding sequence is TGTGCCAGTAGTATAGCCGGACAGGGGGCCCACTACGAGCAGTACTTC. Its protein is CASSIAGQGAHYEQYF.

The rearrangement joins TRBV10-1 to TRBJ2-7; TRBD1 agrees at 11 bases. The CDR3 runs 14 residues. Germline-derived CDR1 and CDR2 are WNHNN and SYGVQD (reference sequence). The ends lost 4 bases at V and 3 bases at J; junction bases unmatched: 2. CDR3 DNA sequence: TGCGCCAGCAGTGCGGGACAGGGGGGCTACGAGCAGTACTTC. This sequence encodes CASSAGQGGYEQYF.

The chain links TRBV27 to TRBJ2-1; TRBD2 aligns across 11 bases. Germline lookup yields CDR1 MNHEY and CDR2 SMNVEV (reference sequence). The CDR3 is made up of 17 amino acids. Trimming took 3 bases from V and 4 from J; bases not matched to a gene: 8. CDR3 loop: CASSLGGLAGGYNEQFF. The CDR3 coding sequence is TGTGCCAGCAGTTTGGGTGGGTTAGCGGGAGGGTACAATGAGCAGTTCTTC.

The rearrangement uses TRBV27 and TRBJ1-3, with D possibly TRBD1 on 5 matching bases. The CDR3 sequence is 15 residues long. Germline V lookup: CDR1 MNHEY, CDR2 SMNVEV (reference sequence). The V end was cut by 7 bases, the J end by 6 bases, with 19 bases between. CDR3 in amino acids: CASMATRGEENTIYF. The CDR3 DNA is TGTGCCAGCATGGCCACTCGGGGGGAAGAAAACACCATATATTTT.

This chain uses TRBV5-1 with TRBJ2-1; TRBD1 matches at 10 bases. The germline CDR1 and CDR2 sequences are SGHRS and YFSETQ. The CDR3 totals 15 residues. V trimming: 4 bases; J trimming: 3 bases; junction bases outside the gene matches: 4. In DNA form, the CDR3 reads TGCGCCAGCAGCAGGACAGGGGGTGTCTACAATGAGCAGTTCTTC. This codes for CASSRTGGVYNEQFF.

This chain links TRBV6-2 or TRBV6-3 with TRBJ2-1, with a tentative D call TRBD1 (6 bases). This CDR3 has 15 amino acids. V was shortened by 6 bases and J by 10 bases, with 22 bases between the two germline ends. Germline assignment: CDR1 MNHEY and CDR2 SVGEGT. CDR3 sequence (DNA): TGTGCCAGCAGCCCAGGGACATTTCTTAAAGGCGAGCAGTTCTTC. Translated: CASSPGTFLKGEQFF.

The chain couples TRBV5-5 to TRBJ2-5; D perhaps matches TRBD1 (6 bases). The CDR3 contains 13 residues. Trimming removed 6 bases from V and 4 bases from J, with 13 bases in between. Germline values: CDR1 SGHKS, CDR2 YYEKEE (reference sequence). The CDR3 DNA reads as TGTGCCAGCACCCTAGACAGGCCAGAGACCCAGTACTTC. It is translated as CASTLDRPETQYF.

The chain carries TRBV28 and TRBJ2-3; no definite D call. Between the trimmed V and J ends, which lost 2 bases and 5 bases, there was a span of 5 bases. CDR1 is MDHEN, CDR2 SYDVKM, per germline. The length of the CDR3 is 12 residues. CDR3 in amino acids: CASSLEVDTQYF. The CDR3 nucleotides read TGTGCCAGCAGTTTAGAGGTAGATACGCAGTATTTT.

This chain joins TRBV7-9 and TRBJ2-1, with no clear D. The length of the CDR3 is 15 residues. Germline V gene data show CDR1 as SEHNR and CDR2 as FQNEAQ (reference sequence). The ends were cut back, 3 bases at V and 2 bases at J, with 11 bases in the middle. CDR3 coding DNA: TGTGCCAGCAGCTTCAACAGATCCCCCTACAATGAGCAGTTCTTC. This encodes CASSFNRSPYNEQFF. The complete variable domain, with remaining parts taken from reference TRBV7-9 and TRBJ2-1, reads DTGVSQNPRHKITKRGQNVTFRCDPISEHNRLYWYRQTLGQGPEFLTYFQNEAQLEKSRLLSDRFSAERPKGSFSTLEIQRTEQGDSAMYLCASSFNRSPYNEQFFGPGTRLTVL.